The 5 T cell receptor beta chains listed next were all sequenced from one sample in a study of T-cell reconstitution after alpha-beta-depleted transplantation in children. This sample's TCRbeta library carried unique molecular identifier barcodes. TCRdb recomputed calls from the PCR reads with MiXCR, one row per CDR3 protein. The profile shows approximately 350,000 distinct CDR3 sequences, 9% to 12% of them singletons. The input for sequencing was PBMCs from the stem cell graft donor, taken from the stem cell graft. The receptors come from a human donor who donated a stem cell graft to a child with acute lymphoblastic leukemia.

This clonotype has ten or more counts. The genes are TRBV20-1 and TRBJ2-3; D not resolved. V lost 3 bases, J lost 2 bases, and 6 bases lay in between. CDR3 length equals 12 residues. Germline loops: CDR1 DFQATT, CDR2 SNEGSKA (reference sequence). The CDR3 sequence: CSARALTDTQYF. The CDR3 DNA is TGCAGTGCTAGGGCCCTCACAGATACGCAGTATTTT.

There are many counts of this clonotype. The CDR3 DNA follows: TGTGCCAGCGCCGGACTAGCGGGAAGGAATGAGCAGTTCTTC. Translation gives CASAGLAGRNEQFF. The V gene is TRBV2, the J gene TRBJ2-1; 12 nucleotides line up with TRBD2. The CDR3 is 14 amino acids. Trimming took 8 bases from V and 7 from J; bases not matched to a gene: 6. The germline V gene encodes CDR1 SNHLY and CDR2 FYNNEI.

Of note for this clonotype: The junction departs from germline at one end; a sequencing error may be responsible. CDR3 in DNA: TGTGCCGGCAGCCAATTGGGACCGGGTGAGCAGTTCTTC. This translates into CAGSQLGPGEQFF. The chain links TRBV7-2 to TRBJ2-1; D is perhaps TRBD1 or TRBD2 (5 bases each). The CDR3 spans 13 residues. Per the germline V gene, CDR1 is SGHTA and CDR2 is FQGNSA.

The V call is TRBV7-2, the J call TRBJ2-1; TRBD2 might be the D (6 bases). The CDR3 is 15 residues long. The V end lost 2 bases, the J end lost 2 bases, and 10 bases lay between the germline ends. The germline gives CDR1 SGHTA, CDR2 FQGNSA. CDR3 in amino acids: CASSLRRDAYNEQFF. The CDR3 DNA is TGTGCCAGCAGCTTAAGGCGGGATGCCTACAATGAGCAGTTCTTC.

The V call is TRBV29-1, the J call TRBJ2-3; TRBD2 might be the D (6 bases). The CDR3 has 12 residues. Trimming cost V 7 bases and J 5 bases, with 13 bases left between them. The germline CDR1 and CDR2 sequences are SQVTM and ANQGSEA. Here the CDR3 DNA reads TGCAGCGCCCCGGACGGGGGAGATACGCAGTATTTT. It encodes CSAPDGGDTQYF.